These 13 T cell receptor beta chains were all obtained from the same sample, sequenced in a study of blood T cell repertoires in COVID-19. Sequencing was performed with immunoSEQ multiplex PCR; in TCRdb, only in-frame clones are kept and a portion is missing. Here the sample spans around 140,000 clones, around 80% being singletons. The source material was peripheral blood. These receptors were collected from a woman in her sixties with acute or convalescent COVID-19.

This chain joins TRBV5-6 and TRBJ2-1, with 8 bases identical to TRBD2. Germline assignment: CDR1 SGHDT and CDR2 YYEEEE. Trimming removed 5 bases from V and 9 bases from J; junction bases left unmatched: 22. The length of the CDR3 is 18 residues. The CDR3 loop is CASSFWDARGLVGGEQFF. The CDR3 bases are TGTGCCAGCAGTTTCTGGGACGCCCGGGGACTAGTTGGGGGTGAGCAGTTCTTC.

This chain joins TRBV7-9 and TRBJ2-3, with D uncertain. Germline CDR1 and CDR2: SEHNR and FQNEAQ (reference sequence). The CDR3 covers 16 residues. Trimming removed 1 base at V and 1 base at J, with 12 bases between. CDR3 sequence reads: CASSLVTARGTDTQYF. The CDR3 bases are TGTGCCAGCAGCTTAGTGACTGCCCGGGGCACAGATACGCAGTATTTT.

The V gene is TRBV11-2, the J gene TRBJ1-6; unclear D gene. The CDR3 totals 14 residues. Per germline, CDR1 SGHAT and CDR2 FQNNGV. Trimming stripped 1 base from V and 10 bases from J, with 11 bases between. CDR3 bases: TGTGCCAGCAGCTTAGGTGCTGGGAGATCACCCCTCCACTTT. Translation gives CASSLGAGRSPLHF.

The rearrangement uses TRBV19 and TRBJ1-5, with a tentative D call TRBD1 (5 bases). The germline gives CDR1 LNHDA, CDR2 SQIVND (reference sequence). The CDR3 consists of 18 residues. The V gene lost 10 bases and the J gene lost 5 bases, with 30 bases spanning the gap. The CDR3 DNA reads as TGTGCCACCTCCCCTAGGAGGGGATCACGGTCAGAGGATCAGCCCCAGCATTTT. This encodes CATSPRRGSRSEDQPQHF.

As DNA, the CDR3 is TGTGCCAGCAGTAGACCGGGACAGGGGGTTTACACCATATATTTT. Translating it yields CASSRPGQGVYTIYF. The J gene is TRBJ1-3, the V gene TRBV28, with 11 bases that match TRBD1. This CDR3 region has 15 residues. Germline values: CDR1 MDHEN, CDR2 SYDVKM. V was clipped by 5 bases and J by 8 bases; unmatched bases: 8.

The gene calls are TRBV18 and TRBJ2-7, with D possibly TRBD2 on 5 matching bases. The V end lost 3 bases, the J end lost 2 bases, and 11 bases lay between the germline ends. Germline V CDR1 and CDR2: KGHSH, LQKENI. The CDR3 runs 14 residues. The CDR3 DNA sequence: TGTGCCAGCTCACCGGACGGGATCCCCTACGAGCAGTACTTC. It codes for CASSPDGIPYEQYF.

This chain joins TRBV5-5 and TRBJ2-2, with 9 positions matching TRBD2. Germline V gene data show CDR1 as SGHKS and CDR2 as YYEKEE (reference sequence). Trimming at V came to 4 bases and at J to 6 bases, leaving 10 bases not matched to a gene. CDR3 size: 16 residues. Here the CDR3 reads CASSPLGGRAPGELFF. DNA of the CDR3: TGTGCCAGCAGCCCCCTTGGCGGGAGGGCCCCCGGGGAGCTGTTTTTT.

The V call is TRBV24-1, the J call TRBJ2-1; no clear D gene. Germline V gene sequence: CDR1 KGHDR, CDR2 SFDVKD. This CDR3 spans 12 amino acids. Trimming left V 7 bases short and J 9 bases short, with 12 bases between. The CDR3 sequence: CATRADAGEQFF. The DNA of the CDR3 is TGTGCCACCAGGGCCGATGCAGGTGAGCAGTTCTTC.

The chain employs TRBV19 and TRBJ1-1; a weak D match, TRBD1 (5 bases). The CDR3 runs to 14 residues. Trimming removed 5 bases from V and 6 bases from J, with 16 bases in between. CDR1 LNHDA and CDR2 SQIVND come from the germline V gene (reference sequence). CDR3 protein: CASSLIRAGAEAFF. CDR3 nucleotides: TGTGCCAGTAGTCTAATCCGGGCGGGGGCTGAAGCTTTCTTT. The variable domain in full, completed from reference TRBV19 and TRBJ1-1, reads DGGITQSPKYLFRKEGQNVTLSCEQNLNHDAMYWYRQDPGQGLRLIYYSQIVNDFQKGDIAEGYSVSREKKESFPLTVTSAQKNPTAFYLCASSLIRAGAEAFFGQGTRLTVV.

The chain carries TRBV11-2 and TRBJ2-1, with D tentatively TRBD2 (6 bases). Trimming pared 0 bases from V and 3 bases from J, leaving 9 bases between. Germline V gene sequence: CDR1 SGHAT, CDR2 FQNNGV. The CDR3 runs to 15 residues. The CDR3 DNA reads as TGTGCCAGCAGCTTAGAGCGGGGCCTCTACAATGAGCAGTTCTTC. It translates to CASSLERGLYNEQFF.

This clone was recorded only once. The chain links TRBV4-1 to TRBJ2-1, with 13 nucleotides matching TRBD2. The germline V gene encodes CDR1 MGHRA and CDR2 YSYEKL. The V gene end was trimmed by 4 bases and the J gene end by 3 bases; junction bases not matched to a gene: 3. This CDR3 has 16 amino acids. CDR3 sequence (DNA): TGCGCCAGCAGCCCGAGACTAGCGGGAGGCTACAATGAGCAGTTCTTC. Its protein is CASSPRLAGGYNEQFF.

This clone is a singleton in its sample. This chain links TRBV2 with TRBJ1-1; the match to TRBD1 covers 9 bases. CDR1 SNHLY and CDR2 FYNNEI come from the germline V gene. This CDR3 region has 14 residues. Germline trimming cut 1 base from V and 8 bases from J; bases unmatched to any gene: 5. CDR3 sequence: CASSEEDRGREAFF. For the CDR3, the DNA is TGTGCCAGCAGTGAAGAGGACAGGGGCAGGGAAGCTTTCTTT.

The rearrangement links TRBV5-1 to TRBJ1-1; the D gene is possibly TRBD1 (5 bases). CDR1 and CDR2 (germline): SGHRS, YFSETQ. V dropped 0 bases and J dropped 1 base, with 7 bases sitting between them. The CDR3 consists of 14 residues. The CDR3 DNA reads as TGCGCCAGCAGCTTGGGCAGGGCGAACACTGAAGCTTTCTTT. Encoded protein: CASSLGRANTEAFF.